These 29 T cell receptor beta chains came from one sample sequenced in a study of blood T cell repertoires in COVID-19. Assay used: immunoSEQ multiplex PCR; TCRdb lists only in-frame clones, some missing. This table holds fewer than 75,000 clones, 80% to 95% found once. The sequenced sample consisted of peripheral blood. Source of these receptors: a man aged 50-59 years with active COVID-19.

This chain uses TRBV28 with TRBJ1-6; a possible D gene is TRBD1 (6 bases). V dropped 6 bases and J dropped 6 bases, with 21 bases sitting between them. CDR3 size: 17 residues. The germline gives CDR1 MDHEN, CDR2 SYDVKM. This chain's CDR3 is CASRPPQGRTFNSPLHF. For the CDR3, the DNA is TGTGCCAGCAGACCTCCACAGGGCCGAACTTTTAATTCACCCCTCCACTTT.

The rearrangement uses TRBV7-3 and TRBJ2-3; 7 bases agree with TRBD2. V gave up 5 bases and J gave up 1 base; unmatched junction bases: 6. The germline V gene has CDR1 SGHTA and CDR2 FQGTGA. This CDR3 region has 15 residues. The CDR3 DNA sequence: TGTGCCAGCAGCCCAGGACTAGGCGGCACAGATACGCAGTATTTT. Residues: CASSPGLGGTDTQYF.

J is TRBJ2-1 and V is TRBV9; TRBD2 is a possible D gene (6 bases). Germline V gene lookup returns CDR1 SGDLS and CDR2 YYNGEE. Trimming shortened V by 0 bases and J by 0 bases, and 10 bases separated the two germline ends. This CDR3 has 16 amino acids. The CDR3 nucleotides are TGTGCCAGCAGCGTAGTAGGTAGCGGCTCCTACAATGAGCAGTTCTTC. Amino acid sequence: CASSVVGSGSYNEQFF.

This clone showed up just once. The gene calls are TRBV5-1 and TRBJ1-2; D perhaps matches TRBD1 (6 bases). In germline, CDR1 is SGHRS, CDR2 YFSETQ. Trimming took off 4 bases at V and 6 bases at J, with 19 bases between the two ends. This CDR3 contains 15 residues. The DNA of the CDR3 is TGCGCCAGCAGCGGGACCGGACAGACATCGAATGGCTACACCTTC. Translated: CASSGTGQTSNGYTF.

This chain joins TRBV19 and TRBJ2-7; 9 bases are a match to TRBD2. The CDR3 runs to 16 residues. Germline lookup yields CDR1 LNHDA and CDR2 SQIVND (reference sequence). With 5 bases clipped from V and 5 bases from J, the junction kept 13 bases outside the gene matches. The CDR3 DNA sequence: TGTGCCAGTAGTGACAAAGAGCGGGAGGCCCCCGACGAGCAGTACTTC. Amino acids: CASSDKEREAPDEQYF. Combining the CDR3 with reference TRBV19 and TRBJ2-7 gives the whole variable domain DGGITQSPKYLFRKEGQNVTLSCEQNLNHDAMYWYRQDPGQGLRLIYYSQIVNDFQKGDIAEGYSVSREKKESFPLTVTSAQKNPTAFYLCASSDKEREAPDEQYFGPGTRLTVT.

In this sample, this clone turned up a few times. CDR3 amino acids: CASSHPLPRQGKNYGYTF. The CDR3 nucleotides are TGCGCCAGCAGCCATCCCTTACCCCGTCAGGGGAAAAACTATGGCTACACCTTC. The V and J genes are TRBV4-1 and TRBJ1-2, with D maybe TRBD1 (6 bases). This CDR3 has 18 residues. Trimming removed 3 bases at V and 2 bases at J, with 22 bases between. CDR1 is MGHRA, CDR2 YSYEKL, per germline.

The J gene is TRBJ2-1, the V gene TRBV4-2; D perhaps matches TRBD1 (5 bases). V was shortened by 0 bases and J by 2 bases, with 11 bases between the two germline ends. Germline V lookup: CDR1 LGHNA, CDR2 YNFKEQ. The CDR3 sequence is 16 residues long. In DNA, the CDR3 is TGTGCCAGCAGCCAAGATCGCCAGGGTGCCTACAATGAGCAGTTCTTC. It codes for CASSQDRQGAYNEQFF.

CDR3 sequence: CASSIGGQIGKLFF. CDR3 nucleotide sequence: TGTGCCAGTAGTATAGGAGGGCAGATCGGGAAACTGTTTTTT. The chain combines TRBV19 with TRBJ1-4; D is unclear. This CDR3 region has 14 residues. CDR1 is LNHDA, CDR2 SQIVND, per germline (reference sequence). Between the trimmed V and J ends, which lost 1 base and 11 bases, there was a span of 14 bases.

This chain connects TRBV4-1 to TRBJ1-1; a weak D match, TRBD1 (5 bases). The CDR3 totals 14 residues. V was clipped by 3 bases and J by 1 base, with 9 bases between them. CDR1 is MGHRA and CDR2 is YSYEKL in the germline V gene. The CDR3 here is CASSQSQGNTEAFF. In DNA form, the CDR3 reads TGCGCCAGCAGCCAGTCCCAGGGGAACACTGAAGCTTTCTTT.

J is TRBJ1-2 and V is TRBV6-1; TRBD1 matches at 9 bases. The V gene end was trimmed by 0 bases and the J gene end by 4 bases; junction bases not matched to a gene: 6. The germline V gene has CDR1 MNHNS and CDR2 SASEGT. The length of the CDR3 is 16 residues. CDR3 nucleotides: TGTGCCAGCAGTGAAGCCAGAGGGACAGGGATCTATGGCTACACCTTC. Its protein product is CASSEARGTGIYGYTF.

This chain uses TRBV19 with TRBJ1-6; 9 positions match TRBD1. Unmatched junction bases numbered 6, after V lost 2 bases and J lost 7 bases. Germline V gives CDR1 LNHDA, CDR2 SQIVND (reference sequence). This CDR3 is built from 16 residues. The chain's CDR3 is CASSILFGQGNSPLHF. The CDR3, as DNA: TGTGCCAGTAGTATATTGTTTGGACAGGGGAATTCACCCCTCCACTTT.

CDR3 DNA sequence: TGTGCCAGTAGTATTAGAGGGCATCCTGGGGAGCTGTTTTTT. The encoded protein is CASSIRGHPGELFF. J is TRBJ2-2 and V is TRBV19; possible D gene TRBD2, 5 bases. This CDR3 has 14 residues. Trimming took off 3 bases at V and 8 bases at J, with 13 bases between the two ends. The germline V gene encodes CDR1 LNHDA and CDR2 SQIVND (reference sequence). The complete variable domain, with remaining parts taken from reference TRBV19 and TRBJ2-2, reads DGGITQSPKYLFRKEGQNVTLSCEQNLNHDAMYWYRQDPGQGLRLIYYSQIVNDFQKGDIAEGYSVSREKKESFPLTVTSAQKNPTAFYLCASSIRGHPGELFFGEGSRLTVL.

In nucleotides, the CDR3 is TGTGCCAGCAGCAATCCCAACAGGGGACGTGGCTATGGCTACACCTTC. It translates to CASSNPNRGRGYGYTF. V gene TRBV5-5 combines with J gene TRBJ1-2; TRBD1 matches 7 bases. V shed 4 bases and J 4 bases; nucleotides not matched to a gene: 13. Germline V gene lookup returns CDR1 SGHKS and CDR2 YYEKEE (reference sequence). This CDR3 spans 16 amino acids. Complete variable domain (other parts from reference TRBV5-5 and TRBJ1-2): DAGVTQSPTHLIKTRGQQVTLRCSPISGHKSVSWYQQVLGQGPQFIFQYYEKEERGRGNFPDRFSARQFPNYSSELNVNALLLGDSALYLCASSNPNRGRGYGYTFGSGTRLTVV.

The rearrangement uses TRBV19 and TRBJ2-1, with TRBD2 identical over 11 bases. The length of the CDR3 is 14 residues. Per the germline V gene, CDR1 is LNHDA and CDR2 is SQIVND (reference sequence). The V and J ends lost 5 bases and 9 bases, in that order; junction bases with no gene match: 6. The CDR3 here is CASSLAGGLGEQFF. For the CDR3, the DNA is TGTGCCAGTAGTTTAGCGGGGGGGCTGGGTGAGCAGTTCTTC.

V and J are TRBV7-9 and TRBJ2-3; possibly TRBD2 for D (5 bases). The CDR3 is 13 residues long. Germline CDR1 reads SEHNR; CDR2 reads FQNEAQ (reference sequence). V was trimmed by 0 bases and J by 11 bases, leaving 12 bases between them. CDR3 amino acids: CASSLAGAPVQYF. The DNA of the CDR3 is TGTGCCAGCAGCTTAGCGGGAGCCCCGGTGCAGTATTTT.

This clone was detected only once. This chain links TRBV5-1 with TRBJ2-7; 11 nucleotides line up with TRBD1. Germline CDR1 reads SGHRS; CDR2 reads YFSETQ. This CDR3 is built from 13 residues. Trimming cost V 7 bases and J 2 bases; bases outside gene matches: 2. The CDR3 DNA reads as TGCGCCAGCTGGGGACAGGGGGCCTACGAGCAGTACTTC. Its protein product is CASWGQGAYEQYF.

This chain links TRBV7-6 with TRBJ2-3; 8 nucleotides align to TRBD1. The CDR3 is 15 residues long. From germline, CDR1 is SGHVS and CDR2 FNYEAQ. V lost 5 bases and J lost 6; bases outside the gene matches: 10. CDR3 sequence (DNA): TGTGCCAGCAGCCGTTTGGCAGGGGGCTCGGATACGCAGTATTTT. It specifies CASSRLAGGSDTQYF. Variable domain in full (rest from reference TRBV7-6 and TRBJ2-3): GAGVSQSPRYKVTKRGQDVALRCDPISGHVSLYWYRQALGQGPEFLTYFNYEAQQDKSGLPNDRFSAERPEGSISTLTIQRTEQRDSAMYRCASSRLAGGSDTQYFGPGTRLTVL.

This rearrangement joins TRBV29-1 to TRBJ2-7; 7 positions agree with TRBD1. There are 13 residues in the CDR3. The V and J ends lost 7 bases and 2 bases, in that order; junction bases with no gene match: 8. CDR1 is SQVTM, CDR2 ANQGSEA, per germline. Written as DNA, the CDR3 is TGCAGCGCCGGGACAGTCGAAGCCTACGAGCAGTACTTC. This translates into CSAGTVEAYEQYF.

This clone appeared a single time. V usage is TRBV28 and J usage is TRBJ2-1; no definite D call. The CDR3 sequence is 15 residues long. Trimming pared 3 bases from V and 5 bases from J, leaving 14 bases between. In germline, CDR1 is MDHEN, CDR2 SYDVKM. The CDR3 DNA sequence: TGTGCCAGCAGTTTTATACGGGTACCACACAATGAGCAGTTCTTC. This gives the protein CASSFIRVPHNEQFF.

CDR3 sequence: CASSTGQNTEAFF. DNA of the CDR3: TGTGCCAGCAGTACGGGACAGAACACTGAAGCTTTCTTT. V is TRBV12-3 or TRBV12-4 and J is TRBJ1-1; D might be TRBD1 (6 bases). Trimming shortened V by 5 bases and J by 1 base, and 8 bases separated the two germline ends. The CDR3 runs 13 residues.

The table lists this clone with a count of one. V and J are TRBV27 and TRBJ2-1, with D uncertain. The CDR3 spans 15 residues. Trimming pared 8 bases from V and 0 bases from J, leaving 14 bases between. In germline, CDR1 is MNHEY, CDR2 SMNVEV (reference sequence). CDR3: CASSAAASSYNEQFF. For the CDR3, the DNA is TGTGCCAGCTCGGCGGCGGCTAGCTCCTACAATGAGCAGTTCTTC.

The rearrangement links TRBV5-6 to TRBJ2-5; TRBD1 might be the D (6 bases). This CDR3 spans 15 amino acids. The germline CDR1 and CDR2 sequences are SGHDT and YYEEEE. Trimming removed 3 bases at V and 4 bases at J, with 16 bases between. CDR3 DNA sequence: TGTGCCAGCAGCTCCGAAAGGGGGAGTACAGAGACCCAGTACTTC. It yields the protein CASSSERGSTETQYF.

The chain joins TRBV19 to TRBJ1-5, with 9 positions matching TRBD1. This CDR3 contains 13 residues. After removal of 11 bases from V and 3 bases from J, the junction contained 5 bases not matched to a gene. The germline gives CDR1 LNHDA, CDR2 SQIVND (reference sequence). The chain's CDR3 is CAAGTGHNQPQHF. The CDR3 nucleotides are TGTGCCGCGGGGACAGGGCACAATCAGCCCCAGCATTTT.

The gene calls are TRBV7-9 and TRBJ1-1; no reliable D call. Deletions cut 5 bases from V and 4 bases from J, with 8 bases between. Germline V lookup: CDR1 SEHNR, CDR2 FQNEAQ (reference sequence). The CDR3 consists of 12 residues. The CDR3 coding sequence is TGTGCCAGCAGCCCGCGCACCACTGAAGCTTTCTTT. Protein product: CASSPRTTEAFF.

The V gene is TRBV7-3, the J gene TRBJ2-3, with 10 nucleotides matching TRBD2. The V segment lost 3 bases and the J segment 3 bases; nucleotides outside the gene matches: 3. The germline V gene encodes CDR1 SGHTA and CDR2 FQGTGA. The CDR3 runs 15 residues. DNA of the CDR3: TGTGCCAGCAGCTTGGGACTAGCGTATACAGATACGCAGTATTTT. It yields the protein CASSLGLAYTDTQYF.

CDR3 bases: TGTGCCAGCTCACCAGTTGGAGCCTGGGTTACAGGGGTCTCCTACGAGCAGTACTTC. It is translated as CASSPVGAWVTGVSYEQYF. The V gene is TRBV18, the J gene TRBJ2-7; 7 bases are shared with TRBD1. V gave up 2 bases and J gave up 0 bases; unmatched junction bases: 16. In germline, CDR1 is KGHSH, CDR2 LQKENI. This CDR3 contains 19 residues.

The genes are TRBV5-1 and TRBJ2-7; 14 bases are shared with TRBD2. Germline CDR1 reads SGHRS; CDR2 reads YFSETQ. The V and J ends lost 7 bases and 4 bases, in that order; junction bases with no gene match: 4. This CDR3 region has 14 residues. CDR3 amino acids: CASSRTSGGYEQYF. Here the CDR3 DNA reads TGCGCCAGCTCCAGGACTAGCGGGGGGTACGAGCAGTACTTC.

The J gene is TRBJ1-2, the V gene TRBV11-2, with 7 bases fitting TRBD1. V trimming: 0 bases; J trimming: 7 bases; junction bases outside the gene matches: 8. The CDR3 is 15 amino acids. The germline CDR1 and CDR2 sequences are SGHAT and FQNNGV. The CDR3 is CASSLDLIGGRGYTF. The CDR3 region has the DNA TGTGCCAGCAGCTTAGATCTTATAGGGGGCCGTGGCTACACCTTC.

V and J are TRBV3-1 (or the pseudogene TRBV3-2) and TRBJ2-7; 13 bases align to TRBD2. Germline-derived CDR1 and CDR2 are LGHDT and YNNKEL (reference sequence). The CDR3 is 16 amino acids. With V trimmed by 4 bases and J by 2 bases, 5 bases remained unmatched. The CDR3 region is CASSPRLAGGPYEQYF. The CDR3 coding sequence is TGTGCCAGCAGCCCTAGACTAGCGGGGGGACCCTACGAGCAGTACTTC.